This paragraph reports one T cell receptor beta chain. Its specificity is not known. The CDR3 length is 16 residues. CDR1 KGHSH and CDR2 LQKENI come from the germline V gene. Trimming took off 1 base at V and 4 bases at J, with 15 bases between the two ends. Use of 60 Vbeta and 13 Jbeta primers characterized the PCR. Sequencing was performed with immunoSEQ multiplex PCR; in TCRdb, only in-frame clones are kept and a portion is missing. Of tens of thousands of clones listed, 78% were seen once; the top ten hold approximately 4.6%. The data belong to a study of cytomegalovirus exposure and HLA in healthy donors. The study's findings and limits: In a later analysis, at a false discovery rate of 0.05, 15,000 to 20,000 TCR beta sequences were associated with HLA alleles.

The receptor was derived from a woman in her forties in good health and CMV-seropositive. The sequenced material came from PBMCs. The chain recombines TRBV18 with TRBJ2-3; maybe TRBD2 (7 bases). The CDR3 DNA follows: TGTGCCAGCTCACCACGTAAGGGGGGGATCTCAGATACGCAGTATTTT. Translating gives CASSPRKGGISDTQYF.